This section outlines one TCR beta chain sequence together with its context. The antigen is not known. The data were produced by immunoSEQ multiplex PCR, yet TCRdb's version contains in-frame clones alone and is incomplete. The profile shows fewer than 2.5 million clones, roughly 93% of them singletons. This CDR3 region has 15 residues. V lost 6 bases to trimming and J lost 5 bases; unmatched junction nucleotides: 9. Germline V gene data show CDR1 as SNHLY and CDR2 as FYNNEI. The data stem from a study of shared clonotypes between healthy human individuals. Findings and caveats of the study: Across subsets, estimated richness was generally greater for naive than for memory populations.

HIV-negative, healthy adults without recent acute infections or vaccinations were the donors. Specimen: naive CD4+ T cells from PBMCs. Noted subset: CD45RA+ positively selected. This TCR came from a man between 18 and 29 years old in good health. Some clones in this sample may be carry-over from other donors' samples. The chain couples TRBV2 to TRBJ2-5; 10 nucleotides match TRBD2. The CDR3 DNA is TGTGCCAGCAGGAGGGAGCGGGAGGGCCCGGAGACCCAGTACTTC. Protein product: CASRREREGPETQYF.